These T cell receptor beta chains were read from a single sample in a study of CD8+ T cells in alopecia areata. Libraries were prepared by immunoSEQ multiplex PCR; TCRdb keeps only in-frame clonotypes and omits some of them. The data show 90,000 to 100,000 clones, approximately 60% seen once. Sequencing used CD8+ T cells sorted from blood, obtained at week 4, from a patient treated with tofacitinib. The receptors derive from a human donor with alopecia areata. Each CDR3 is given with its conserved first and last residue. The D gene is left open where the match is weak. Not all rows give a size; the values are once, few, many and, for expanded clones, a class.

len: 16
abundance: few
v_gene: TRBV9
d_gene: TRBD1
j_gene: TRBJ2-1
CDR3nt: TGTGCCAGCAGCCCAAGAACCGGGACAGGGTCCAATGAGCAGTTCTTC
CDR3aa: CASSPRTGTGSNEQFF

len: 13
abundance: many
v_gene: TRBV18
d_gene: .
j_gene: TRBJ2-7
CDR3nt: TGTGCCAGCTCACAGGACATTACCTACGAGCAGTACTTC
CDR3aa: CASSQDITYEQYF

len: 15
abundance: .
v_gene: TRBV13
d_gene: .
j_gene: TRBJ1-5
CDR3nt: TGTGCCAGCAGCTTATCAGGGCACAGCAATCAGCCCCAGCATTTT
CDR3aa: CASSLSGHSNQPQHF

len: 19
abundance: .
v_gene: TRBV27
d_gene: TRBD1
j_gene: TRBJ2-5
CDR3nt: TGTGCCAGCAGTTTACTTTTTCCCCGGGACAGAGATAACCAAGAGACCCAGTACTTC
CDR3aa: CASSLLFPRDRDNQETQYF

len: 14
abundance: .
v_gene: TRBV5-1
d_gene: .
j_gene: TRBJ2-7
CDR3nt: TGCGCCAGCAGCTTGGACAGGAGGAACTACGAGCAGTACTTC
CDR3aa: CASSLDRRNYEQYF

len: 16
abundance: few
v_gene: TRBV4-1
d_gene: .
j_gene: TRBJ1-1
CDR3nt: TGCGCCAGCAGCCAAGAGTCTTCGTCATCCGCCACTGAAGCTTTCTTT
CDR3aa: CASSQESSSSATEAFF

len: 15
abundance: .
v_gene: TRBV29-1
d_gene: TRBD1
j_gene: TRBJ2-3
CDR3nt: TGCAGCGCCGACAATCCGGGACAGGGGGGAGATACGCAGTATTTT
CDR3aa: CSADNPGQGGDTQYF

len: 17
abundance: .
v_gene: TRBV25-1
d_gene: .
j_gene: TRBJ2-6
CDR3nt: TGTGCCAGCAGTAACCGGGACGTTTTCTCTGGGGCCAACGTCCTGACTTTC
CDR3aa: CASSNRDVFSGANVLTF

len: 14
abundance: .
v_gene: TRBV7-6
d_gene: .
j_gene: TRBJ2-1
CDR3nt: TGTGCCAGCAGCCTTAGCGGTCCTGGGAATGAGCAGTTCTTC
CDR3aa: CASSLSGPGNEQFF

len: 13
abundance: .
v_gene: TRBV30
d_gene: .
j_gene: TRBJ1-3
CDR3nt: TGTGCCTGGAGTGTTTTCTCTGGAAACACCATATATTTT
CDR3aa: CAWSVFSGNTIYF

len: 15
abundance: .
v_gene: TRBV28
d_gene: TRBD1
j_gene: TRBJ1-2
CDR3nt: TGTGCCAGCAGTTTAATCGGGACAGCGGCCTATGGCTACACCTTC
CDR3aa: CASSLIGTAAYGYTF

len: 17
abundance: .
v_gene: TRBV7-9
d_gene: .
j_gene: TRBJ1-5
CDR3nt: TGTGCCAGCAGCTTAGCGATGGCGGGCTTGAGCAATCAGCCCCAGCATTTT
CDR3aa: CASSLAMAGLSNQPQHF

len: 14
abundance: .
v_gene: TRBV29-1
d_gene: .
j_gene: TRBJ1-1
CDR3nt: TGCAGCGTTGAATCCGGTTTTATGAACACTGAAGCTTTCTTT
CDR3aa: CSVESGFMNTEAFF

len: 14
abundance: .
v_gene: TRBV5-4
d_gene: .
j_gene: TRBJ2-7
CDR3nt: TGTGCCAGCAGCTTAGAAGACAGCCCTTACGAGCAGTACTTC
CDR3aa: CASSLEDSPYEQYF